This T cell receptor (beta chain) is from a study of PD-L1 blockade in urothelial cancer. The CDR3 contains 16 residues. Germline assignment: CDR1 SGHKS and CDR2 YYEKEE (reference sequence). V was clipped by 0 bases and J by 0 bases, with 9 bases between them. This table comes from immunoSEQ multiplex PCR, and its TCRdb copy is limited to in-frame clones, with some not included. The sample has about 91,000 clones, 90% seen once. This clonotype was obtained from a man in his sixties with urothelial cancer. The J gene is TRBJ1-4, the V gene TRBV5-5; D is unresolved. The sample in question was PBMCs, obtained around atezolizumab (anti-PD-L1) treatment. For the CDR3, the DNA is TGTGCCAGCAGCTTGGGCCCAGTTGCAACTAATGAAAAACTGTTTTTT. Encoded protein: CASSLGPVATNEKLFF.